There are a few counts of the clone carrying this T cell receptor beta chain. Sorting that relied on CD45RO/CCR7/CD25/CD127/CD95/CD27 yielded CD4+ naive, central memory, regulatory and stem cell-like memory cells. Germline CDR1 reads LNHDA; CDR2 reads SQIVND (reference sequence). The J segment lost 4 bases and the V segment lost 3 bases, leaving 12 bases of the junction unmatched. There are 18 residues in the CDR3. This sample stems from a study of beta chain features in type 1 diabetes. Study summary: Taken together, all samples contributed around 100 million examined sorted cells.

The study reverse transcribed the entire isolated RNA, so it sequenced expressed TCRB transcripts. Sequencing used immunoSEQ multiplex PCR; TCRdb keeps in-frame clones, though not all of them. The data contain some 44,000 clones, roughly 56% of them singletons. The TCR comes from a woman aged 18-30 years in good health. Sequencing was carried out using Tregs from blood. V and J are TRBV19 and TRBJ1-2, with 12 bases aligning to TRBD1. The chain's CDR3 is CASSIAGTGGAGGYGYTF. CDR3 nucleotide sequence: TGTGCCAGTAGTATCGCCGGGACAGGGGGCGCAGGCGGCTATGGCTACACCTTC. Full variable domain (remainder filled in from reference TRBV19 and TRBJ1-2): DGGITQSPKYLFRKEGQNVTLSCEQNLNHDAMYWYRQDPGQGLRLIYYSQIVNDFQKGDIAEGYSVSREKKESFPLTVTSAQKNPTAFYLCASSIAGTGGAGGYGYTFGSGTRLTVV.